This T cell receptor beta chain was identified in a study of cytomegalovirus exposure and HLA in healthy donors. Overall study results and limits: It is likely that the observed cluster of highly shared sequence variants was a sequencing artifact.

The table lists this clone with a few counts. As yet, its antigen is unknown. A multiplex PCR was run with 60 Vbeta primers and 13 Jbeta primers. Data came from immunoSEQ multiplex PCR; TCRdb stores just in-frame clones and leaves some out. The sample lists approximately 140,000 clones; roughly three quarters were seen once. Germline loops: CDR1 SGHTA, CDR2 FQGTGA. The CDR3 loop spans 13 amino acids. V was clipped by 5 bases and J by 0 bases, with 7 bases between them. The clonotype originates from a man aged 18 to 35 in good health and CMV-seronegative. Sequenced input: PBMCs. J is TRBJ1-1 and V is TRBV7-3; D unclear. In DNA form, the CDR3 reads TGTGCCAGCAGCCCGACATTGAACACTGAAGCTTTCTTT. Its translation: CASSPTLNTEAFF.